The next 14 T cell receptor beta chains were all read from a single sample in a study of read filtering for tumor transcriptome and immune sequencing. The library was built from 400 ng RNA with molecular barcoded adaptors for alpha/delta and beta/gamma chains. MiXCR was run by TCRdb on the reads, yielding one entry per CDR3 protein. The sample yields tens of thousands of distinct CDR3 sequences, approximately 15% seen once. Sample: a population of CD138-negative cells sorted from bone marrow. The source is a donor aged 40 or older with multiple myeloma.

V gene TRBV7-9 combines with J gene TRBJ2-3; 7 nucleotides line up with TRBD2. Trimming took 4 bases from V and 6 from J; bases not matched to a gene: 13. The CDR3 contains 16 residues. CDR1 and CDR2 from the germline V gene are SEHNR and FQNEAQ (reference sequence). The CDR3 loop reads CASSSKGGSGNDTQYF. Written as DNA, the CDR3 is TGTGCCAGCAGCTCGAAGGGCGGGAGCGGTAATGATACGCAGTATTTT.

Concerning this clonotype: One base away lies a much larger clone, so this may be a sequencing read error. The conserved phenylalanine or tryptophan normally closing the CDR3 is absent here, so this likely arose from a read error. The J gene is TRBJ1-1, the V gene TRBV2; possibly TRBD1 for D (6 bases). Per germline, CDR1 SNHLY and CDR2 FYNNEI. This CDR3 has 13 residues. Trimming removed 6 bases at V and 1 base at J, with 9 bases between. The CDR3 nucleotides read TGTGCCAGCAGCGGACAGCCGAACACTGAAGCTTTCCTT. This codes for CASSGQPNTEAFL.

This clonotype was counted at least ten times. V gene TRBV19 combines with J gene TRBJ2-1; 7 bases fit TRBD1. Looked up from germline, CDR1 is LNHDA and CDR2 is SQIVND (reference sequence). Trimming took 6 bases from V and 5 from J; bases not matched to a gene: 7. The CDR3 loop spans 14 amino acids. The CDR3 protein is CASRDRNEHNEQFF. Written as DNA, the CDR3 is TGTGCCAGTAGGGACAGGAACGAACACAATGAGCAGTTCTTC.

This clonotype was observed a handful of times. This chain connects TRBV5-1 to TRBJ2-7, with D possibly matching TRBD2 (5 bases). Germline assignment: CDR1 SGHRS and CDR2 YFSETQ. The ends were cut back, 1 base at V and 3 bases at J, with 20 bases in the middle. The CDR3 has 17 amino acids. The CDR3 region is CASSLTLQGEGDYEQYF. CDR3 DNA: TGCGCCAGCAGCTTGACCCTCCAAGGCGAGGGCGACTACGAGCAGTACTTC. The whole variable domain, remainder taken from reference TRBV5-1 and TRBJ2-7, is KAGVTQTPRYLIKTRGQQVTLSCSPISGHRSVSWYQQTPGQGLQFLFEYFSETQRNKGNFPGRFSGRQFSNSRSEMNVSTLELGDSALYLCASSLTLQGEGDYEQYFGPGTRLTVT.

At least ten counts were recorded for this clonotype. The V gene is TRBV11-1, the J gene TRBJ1-2; D is unclear. The CDR3 contains 14 residues. Trimming pared 5 bases from V and 3 bases from J, leaving 13 bases between. The V gene's germline CDR1 is SGHAT and CDR2 FQDESV (reference sequence). The CDR3 DNA reads TGTGCCAGCAGCGGGCCTCGCGGGGACTATGGCTACACCTTC. Its protein product is CASSGPRGDYGYTF. The entire variable domain, with the rest obtained from reference TRBV11-1 and TRBJ1-2, is as follows: EAEVAQSPRYKITEKSQAVAFWCDPISGHATLYWYRQILGQGPELLVQFQDESVVDDSQLPKDRFSAERLKGVDSTLKIQPAELGDSAMYLCASSGPRGDYGYTFGSGTRLTVV.

The sample holds many counts of this clonotype. J is TRBJ1-6 and V is TRBV5-5, with D hard to call. Trimming stripped 0 bases from V and 7 bases from J, with 11 bases between. The CDR3 extends over 15 amino acids. Germline assignment: CDR1 SGHKS and CDR2 YYEKEE (reference sequence). The CDR3 sequence: CASSLGGRGNSPLHF. CDR3 sequence (DNA): TGTGCCAGCAGCTTGGGAGGGCGCGGGAATTCACCCCTCCACTTT.

This clonotype occurred once. A read error may explain this, as a much larger clone is one base away. The V gene is TRBV9, the J gene TRBJ2-3; D is unresolved. The CDR3 extends over 16 amino acids. Germline V gene sequence: CDR1 SGDLS, CDR2 YYNGEE. V was pared by 4 bases and J by 5 bases, with 20 bases between. The CDR3 sequence: CASSPQSPRPVDTQYF. DNA for the CDR3: TGTGCCAGCAGCCCACAGTCCCCCAGGCCCGTAGATACGCAGTATTTT.

This clonotype was recorded only once. The gene calls are TRBV11-2 and TRBJ2-1; D call uncertain. Germline V gene data show CDR1 as SGHAT and CDR2 as FQNNGV. Trimming pared 2 bases from V and 2 bases from J, leaving 13 bases between. This CDR3 comprises 16 residues. CDR3 in amino acids: CASSLSRPSTYNEQFF. In nucleotides, the CDR3 is TGTGCCAGCAGCTTATCCCGGCCTAGTACCTACAATGAGCAGTTCTTC.

This clonotype was detected ten times or more. This sequence joins TRBV6-2 or TRBV6-3 and TRBJ2-1, with a possible D match to TRBD1 (5 bases). Germline V gene sequence: CDR1 MNHEY, CDR2 SVGEGT. The CDR3 has 15 amino acids. The V and J ends lost 6 bases and 3 bases respectively, with 15 bases between them. The CDR3 region has the DNA TGTGCCAGCAGCCGACCCCCCAGGGTCTACAATGAGCAGTTCTTC. This translates into CASSRPPRVYNEQFF.

The sample holds one count of this clonotype. One base away lies a much larger clone, so this may be a sequencing read error. V is TRBV5-1 and J is TRBJ2-3; D may be TRBD1 (8 bases). Germline CDR1 SGHRS, CDR2 YFSETQ. There are 15 residues in the CDR3. The CDR3: CASSLPGGGTGTQYF. The CDR3 DNA follows: TGCGCCAGCAGCCTGCCAGGGGGAGGGACAGGTACGCAGTATTTT. The full variable domain, with the rest looked up from reference TRBV5-1 and TRBJ2-3, is KAGVTQTPRYLIKTRGQQVTLSCSPISGHRSVSWYQQTPGQGLQFLFEYFSETQRNKGNFPGRFSGRQFSNSRSEMNVSTLELGDSALYLCASSLPGGGTGTQYFGPGTRLTVL.

In this sample, this clonotype turned up many times. V gene TRBV29-1 combines with J gene TRBJ2-7, with 7 bases fitting TRBD2. Germline CDR1 is SQVTM and CDR2 is ANQGSEA. The CDR3 is 12 residues long. V shed 7 bases, J shed 6 bases, and the junction held 9 bases outside the gene matches. In DNA, the CDR3 is TGCAGCGCCTTATCTACGGGAGGCGAGCAGTACTTC. Translating it yields CSALSTGGEQYF.

This clonotype was observed a few times. This sequence may be a read error, since a much larger clone differs from it by one base. V usage is TRBV18 and J usage is TRBJ2-3; 11 bases are shared with TRBD2. This CDR3 spans 18 amino acids. Germline V gives CDR1 KGHSH, CDR2 LQKENI. The V segment lost 5 bases and the J segment 2 bases; nucleotides outside the gene matches: 12. CDR3 sequence (DNA): TGTGCCAGCTCAGGCACTAGCGGGAGTCGACAGAACACAGATACGCAGTATTTT. It is translated as CASSGTSGSRQNTDTQYF.

This clonotype has only a few counts. A much larger clone lies a single base off, so this may be a read error. The chain uses TRBV6-2 or TRBV6-3 and TRBJ2-1, with D possibly matching TRBD2 (5 bases). CDR1 and CDR2 (germline): MNHEY, SVGEGT. The CDR3 loop spans 15 amino acids. The CDR3 DNA is TGTGCCAGCGGTTACGGGCTAGCCGGCCTTGATGAGCAGTTCTTC. Amino acid sequence: CASGYGLAGLDEQFF.

Ten or more counts support this clonotype. The chain combines TRBV3-1 with TRBJ2-1; TRBD1 agrees at 8 bases. The V segment lost 4 bases and the J segment 9 bases; nucleotides outside the gene matches: 11. Germline V gives CDR1 LGHDT, CDR2 YNNKEL (reference sequence). CDR3 length: 15 residues. The CDR3 loop is CASSPGTGGISEQFF. The CDR3 DNA follows: TGTGCCAGCAGCCCCGGGACAGGAGGGATTAGTGAGCAGTTCTTC.